This TCR beta chain appears in the sequencing data of a study of blood T cell repertoires in COVID-19. The assay was immunoSEQ multiplex PCR, and TCRdb's table has in-frame clones only and misses some. The sample includes approximately 76,000 clones, approximately 80% of them seen just once. Germline V gives CDR1 LGHDT, CDR2 YNNKEL (reference sequence). Trimming took 0 bases from V and 7 from J, leaving 13 bases between them. The CDR3 totals 15 residues. The clonotype comes from a man aged 45-65 years with acute or convalescent COVID-19. The chain combines TRBV3-1 (or the pseudogene TRBV3-2) with TRBJ2-1; no clear D. Material for sequencing was peripheral blood. The CDR3: CASSQDRQTWNEQFF. As DNA, the CDR3 is TGTGCCAGCAGCCAAGACAGGCAGACCTGGAATGAGCAGTTCTTC.